The following is a T cell receptor beta chain sequence with its context. This sample stems from a study of cytomegalovirus exposure and HLA in healthy donors. PCR used 60 Vbeta primers and 13 Jbeta primers. The method was immunoSEQ multiplex PCR; TCRdb's version includes in-frame clones alone and lacks a portion of them. This table has roughly 120,000 clones, around three quarters appearing once. Trimming took off 1 base at V and 8 bases at J, with 14 bases between the two ends. Germline values: CDR1 MDHEN, CDR2 SYDVKM. The CDR3 sequence is 14 residues long. The chain uses TRBV28 and TRBJ1-2, with D maybe TRBD1 (6 bases). The source is a man in his late teens or twenties in good health and CMV-seropositive. Sequenced: PBMCs. CDR3 DNA: TGTGCCAGCAGTTTATTGGCACAGGGCGGGGGCTACACCTTC. This encodes CASSLLAQGGGYTF.